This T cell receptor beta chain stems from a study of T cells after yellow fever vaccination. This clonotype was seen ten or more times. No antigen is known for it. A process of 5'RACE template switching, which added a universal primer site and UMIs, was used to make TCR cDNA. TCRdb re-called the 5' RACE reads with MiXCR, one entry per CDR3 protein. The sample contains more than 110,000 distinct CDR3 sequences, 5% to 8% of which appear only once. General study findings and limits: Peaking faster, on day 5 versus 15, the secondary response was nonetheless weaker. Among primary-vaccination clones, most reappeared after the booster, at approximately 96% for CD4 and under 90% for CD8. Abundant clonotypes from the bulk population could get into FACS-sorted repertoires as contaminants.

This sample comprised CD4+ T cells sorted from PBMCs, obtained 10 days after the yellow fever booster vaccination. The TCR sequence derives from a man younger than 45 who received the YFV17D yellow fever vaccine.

The CDR3, as DNA: TGCAGCCGGGCCCCTCGGGACTACTCCTACAATGAGCAGTTCTTC. It specifies CSRAPRDYSYNEQFF. The chain employs TRBV20-1 and TRBJ2-1, with 7 bases that match TRBD2. CDR1 and CDR2 (germline): DFQATT, SNEGSKA (reference sequence). CDR3 size: 15 residues.